The source of this TCR beta chain is a study of T cell changes during pregnancy in multiple sclerosis. Some clones are missing from TCRdb's copy, which holds only in-frame ones; the method was immunoSEQ multiplex PCR. The table includes over 45,000 clones, approximately 90% detected once. The CDR3 consists of 14 residues. Trimming took 5 bases from V and 5 from J, leaving 16 bases between them. The germline CDR1 and CDR2 sequences are SGHAT and FQNNGV. This receptor was obtained from a female donor with multiple sclerosis, enrolled in a pregnancy study. This chain joins TRBV11-2 and TRBJ2-7, with D perhaps matching TRBD1 (7 bases). Sequenced material: CD4+ T cells from peripheral blood mononuclear cells, taken in the first trimester of pregnancy. CDR3: CASSRRTGGNEQYF. The DNA for the CDR3 is TGTGCCAGCAGCCGGCGGACAGGCGGGAACGAGCAGTACTTC.